Listed below are T cell receptor beta chains from one sample, sequenced in a study of T-cell memory formation after mild COVID-19. TCRdb recomputed calls from the 5' RACE reads with MiXCR, one row per CDR3 protein. The sample has under 300,000 distinct CDR3 sequences, about 17% seen once; the top ten hold roughly 23%. Sequenced material: PBMCs or a T cell subset sorted from them (not recorded which). These receptors were taken from a man aged 18 to 30 who had mild COVID-19 (a few samples of this study predate the infection). Cell type and time point are not known. CDR3s leave out the opening cysteine and the closing phenylalanine or tryptophan.

v_call: TRBV30
cdr3_aa: AWSLTGSQGPQH

v_call: TRBV6-5
cdr3_aa: ASSYSLGGAWTEAF

v_call: TRBV4-1
cdr3_aa: ASRGVQGTNTEAF

v_call: TRBV2
cdr3_aa: ASSEDPQTETRDGEAF

v_call: TRBV4-2
cdr3_aa: ASSPGLQGGDTEAF

v_call: TRBV28
cdr3_aa: ASSWGQGGINYGYT

v_call: TRBV6-5
cdr3_aa: ASSYSTGTSGATSTDTQY

v_call: TRBV9
cdr3_aa: ASSVDMQGVSNQPQH

v_call: TRBV4-3
cdr3_aa: ASSRDTGFSEAF

v_call: TRBV29-1
cdr3_aa: SVDIDPWGELF

v_call: TRBV7-3
cdr3_aa: ASSKGQGDTIY

v_call: TRBV6-1
cdr3_aa: ASSELGLDYGYT

v_call: TRBV7-9
cdr3_aa: ASSSPQGAIYGYT

v_call: TRBV7-3
cdr3_aa: ASSPGGRELF

v_call: TRBV7-9
cdr3_aa: ASSLAPRPSGDTQY

v_call: TRBV7-9
cdr3_aa: ASSPTSGDTDTQY

v_call: TRBV7-6
cdr3_aa: ASSHPTTSGGASTDTQY

v_call: TRBV7-2
cdr3_aa: ASSKRPTGNQETQY

v_call: TRBV7-2
cdr3_aa: ASSFSDASYNEQF

v_call: TRBV7-9
cdr3_aa: ASSDGGRVDEKLF

v_call: TRBV7-2
cdr3_aa: ASSLPTTTEAF

v_call: TRBV5-5
cdr3_aa: ASSLVERGLGYEQY

v_call: TRBV7-9
cdr3_aa: ASSPFGTSGVDTQY

v_call: TRBV6-1
cdr3_aa: ASPRQGSYEQY

v_call: TRBV5-5
cdr3_aa: ASSLGGSGYNEQF

v_call: TRBV5-1
cdr3_aa: ASSSEPGGPGELF

v_call: TRBV18
cdr3_aa: ASSPVDIAADLNTEAF

v_call: TRBV10-3
cdr3_aa: AISAGALNYGYT

v_call: TRBV5-5
cdr3_aa: ASSWAGRDISYEQY

v_call: TRBV3-1
cdr3_aa: ASSQDMTGETQY

v_call: TRBV11-2
cdr3_aa: ASRGGTGTSYNEKLF

v_call: TRBV20-1
cdr3_aa: SASRGEQF

v_call: TRBV5-1
cdr3_aa: ASSWRGPWETQY

v_call: TRBV7-9
cdr3_aa: ASSFTGDSPLH

v_call: TRBV6-6
cdr3_aa: DSNGQRGSGEQF

v_call: TRBV7-8
cdr3_aa: ASGGGRVANYGYT

v_call: TRBV5-1
cdr3_aa: ASSDSPRGFTDTQY

v_call: TRBV5-1
cdr3_aa: ASSLALVQEADTQY

v_call: TRBV4-2
cdr3_aa: ASSQDRGRPQH

v_call: TRBV7-6
cdr3_aa: ASSAGGAETQY

v_call: TRBV5-5
cdr3_aa: ASRAGFTEAF

v_call: TRBV20-1
cdr3_aa: SAFPGPSQETQY

v_call: TRBV7-9
cdr3_aa: ASGTSGTEAF

v_call: TRBV5-5
cdr3_aa: ASSPDSGSGNTIY

v_call: TRBV29-1
cdr3_aa: SVDLPTGELF

v_call: TRBV5-6
cdr3_aa: ASSLVGTADSGNTIY

v_call: TRBV7-9
cdr3_aa: ASSLVGNTGNTGELF

v_call: TRBV25-1
cdr3_aa: ASSWSKYNEQF

v_call: TRBV29-1
cdr3_aa: SVEDGAPYEQY

v_call: TRBV5-1
cdr3_aa: ASSLLQGAEEQY

v_call: TRBV11-2
cdr3_aa: ASSSLTLGTGELF

v_call: TRBV5-1
cdr3_aa: ASSRTVGAGEQY

v_call: TRBV19
cdr3_aa: ASSTPTMGQGEAF

v_call: TRBV20-1
cdr3_aa: SAEPGQIYNEQF

v_call: TRBV6-1
cdr3_aa: ASSAHLPDTQY